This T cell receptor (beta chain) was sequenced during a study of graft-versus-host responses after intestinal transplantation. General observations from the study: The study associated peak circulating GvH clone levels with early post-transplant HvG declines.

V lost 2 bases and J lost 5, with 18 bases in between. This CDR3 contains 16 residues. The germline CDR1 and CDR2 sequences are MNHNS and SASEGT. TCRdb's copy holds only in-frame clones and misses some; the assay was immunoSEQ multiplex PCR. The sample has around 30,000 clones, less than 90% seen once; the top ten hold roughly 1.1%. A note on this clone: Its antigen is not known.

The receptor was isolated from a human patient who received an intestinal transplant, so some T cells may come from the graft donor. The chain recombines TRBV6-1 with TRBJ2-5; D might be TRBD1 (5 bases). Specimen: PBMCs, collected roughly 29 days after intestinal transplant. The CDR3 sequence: CASSESPRQFRETQYF. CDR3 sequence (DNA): TGTGCCAGCAGTGAAAGCCCCCGACAGTTCAGGGAGACCCAGTACTTC.